The present T cell receptor beta chain was sequenced within a study of T cells expressing NK-cell markers. For the study at large: Repertoires of TCR beta were obtained from T cells sorted as CD3+CD56+NKG2C+, CD3+CD56+NKG2C- and CD3+CD56-NKG2C+. Findings and limits, study-wide: More than 5 donors carried dominant NKG2C+ clonotypes that made up roughly 1.0-7.0% of their CD8+ T cells.

TCRdb reprocessed the 5' RACE reads, with one entry per CDR3 protein and no DNA. This sample's table has 500,000 to 700,000 distinct CDR3 sequences. Note on this clonotype: Its antigen is still unknown.

The source material was blood T cells: a sorted CD56 or NKG2C T cell subset, CD4+ or CD8+ T cells, or bulk PBMC T cells (not recorded which). The source of this sequence is a man aged 18 to 30 in good health.

CDR3 sequence: CASSLGGVNQPQHF. This chain connects TRBV5-1 to TRBJ1-5. The germline V gene has CDR1 SGHRS and CDR2 YFSETQ. The CDR3 length is 14 residues.